A single T cell receptor beta chain is shown here with its context. The CDR3 sequence is 15 residues long. Germline CDR1 reads SEHNR; CDR2 reads FQNEAQ (reference sequence). V gave up 0 bases and J gave up 2 bases, with 10 bases separating them. This sample was included in a study of blood T cell repertoires in COVID-19. Only in-frame clones appear in the TCRdb table, and some are missing; sequencing was by immunoSEQ multiplex PCR. The sample contains 360,000 or so clones, roughly 89% of which appear only once. This clonotype was sampled from a man between 18 and 29 years old with active or convalescent COVID-19. The chain recombines TRBV7-9 with TRBJ1-1; D remains ambiguous. What was sequenced was peripheral blood. The CDR3 protein is CASSLARVVNTEAFF. The CDR3 nucleotides read TGTGCCAGCAGCTTAGCGAGGGTCGTTAACACTGAAGCTTTCTTT.